This entry describes one T cell receptor (beta chain). The donors, healthy Caucasians from Russia, were aged about 6 to 90. This entry is derived from a study of blood T cells in healthy people across ages. Study overall: Template switching caught about one barcoded beta molecule for each two T cells.

The authors ran a second PCR of roughly 6 to 12 cycles using a sample-barcoded 5' primer and a J-beta primer mix. TCRdb re-analysed the 5' RACE reads in MiXCR, keeping a single row per CDR3 protein. Among hundreds of thousands of distinct CDR3 sequences, about 30% were seen once, and the ten largest hold 15% to 18%. V was trimmed by 4 bases and J by 13 bases, leaving 11 bases between them. This CDR3 has 11 residues. This clonotype originated in a woman older than 75 in good health. The chain is built from TRBV12-3 or TRBV12-4 and TRBJ2-1; D is perhaps TRBD1 (6 bases). Material for sequencing was blood. CDR3 bases: TGTGCCAGCAGTTCCCCAGGGGCCCAGTTCTTC. Its protein product is CASSSPGAQFF.